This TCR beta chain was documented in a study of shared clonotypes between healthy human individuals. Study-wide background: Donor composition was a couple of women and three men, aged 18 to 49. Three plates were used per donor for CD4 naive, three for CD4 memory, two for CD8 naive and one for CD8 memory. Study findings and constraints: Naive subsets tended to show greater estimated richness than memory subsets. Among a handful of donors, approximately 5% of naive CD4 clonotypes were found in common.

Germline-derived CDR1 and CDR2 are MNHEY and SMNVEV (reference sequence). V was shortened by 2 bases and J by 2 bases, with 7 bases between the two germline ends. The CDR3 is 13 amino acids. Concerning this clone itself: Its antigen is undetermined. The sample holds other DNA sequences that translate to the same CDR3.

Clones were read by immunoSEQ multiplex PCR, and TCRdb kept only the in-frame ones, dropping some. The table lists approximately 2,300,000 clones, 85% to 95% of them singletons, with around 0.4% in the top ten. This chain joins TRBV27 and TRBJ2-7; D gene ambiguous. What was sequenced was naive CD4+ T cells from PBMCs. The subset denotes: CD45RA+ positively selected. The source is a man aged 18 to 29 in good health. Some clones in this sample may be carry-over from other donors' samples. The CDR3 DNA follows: TGTGCCAGCAGTTTAGGCTCCCCCTACGAGCAGTACTTC. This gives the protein CASSLGSPYEQYF.